The source of this T cell receptor beta chain is a study of blood T cell repertoires in COVID-19. Study context: Italy, Spain and the United States were the sources of the convalescent and acute COVID-19 samples. PBMCs, B-cell-depleted T cells, or T cells provided the cDNA or gDNA that made up the material.

As processed by the authors: Reference gene primers were amplified, and this amplification served to estimate nucleated cell counts. The repertoire was sequenced with immunoSEQ multiplex PCR; TCRdb's copy has only in-frame clones and lacks some. For V, J and clone size, that table is used; D and trimming come from the DNA. In the table there are 190,000 or so clones, around nine tenths of which are singletons. The CDR3 totals 15 residues. The germline V gene has CDR1 PRHDT and CDR2 FYEKMQ (reference sequence). V was pared by 2 bases and J by 8 bases, with 6 bases of the junction left unmatched. The TCR originated in a woman aged 18-29 years who had recovered from COVID-19. The V gene is TRBV13, the J gene TRBJ1-4; 9 nucleotides agree with TRBD1. The sequencing input was peripheral blood. The CDR3 is CASSLWTGAREKLFF. The DNA of the CDR3 is TGTGCCAGCAGCTTATGGACAGGGGCTAGAGAAAAACTGTTTTTT.